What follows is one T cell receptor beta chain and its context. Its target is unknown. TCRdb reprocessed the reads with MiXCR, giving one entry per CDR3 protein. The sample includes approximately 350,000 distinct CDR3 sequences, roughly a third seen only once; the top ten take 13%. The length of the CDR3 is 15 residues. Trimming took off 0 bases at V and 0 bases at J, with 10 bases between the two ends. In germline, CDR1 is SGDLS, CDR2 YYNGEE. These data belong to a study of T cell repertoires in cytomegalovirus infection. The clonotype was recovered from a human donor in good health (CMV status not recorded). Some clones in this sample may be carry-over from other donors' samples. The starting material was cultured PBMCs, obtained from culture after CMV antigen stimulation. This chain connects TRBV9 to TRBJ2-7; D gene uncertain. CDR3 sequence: CASSVDASYSYEQYF. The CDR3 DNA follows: TGTGCCAGCAGCGTAGATGCTAGTTACTCCTACGAGCAGTACTTC.